Included here is one TCR beta chain sequence, with context. CDR3 size: 15 residues. In germline, CDR1 is MNHEY, CDR2 SMNVEV (reference sequence). With 5 bases clipped from V and 6 bases from J, the junction kept 8 bases outside the gene matches. TCRdb ran MiXCR on the 5' RACE reads and lists one entry per CDR3 protein. The sample consists of roughly 720,000 distinct CDR3 sequences, 18% of them appearing once. The data originate from a study of identical twins. These records were also assigned to another study, of T cells expressing NK-cell markers. That source notes: NKG2C+ dominant clonotype frequencies in six donors were roughly 1.0-7.5% of CD8+ T cells.

The chain carries TRBV27 and TRBJ2-1; TRBD1 aligns across 9 bases. The sequence derives from a woman younger than 35 in good health. Sequencing used PBMCs. CDR3 coding DNA: TGTGCCAGCAGTCCAGACCGGGACAGGGTCAATGAGCAGTTCTTC. Protein: CASSPDRDRVNEQFF.